The 22 T cell receptor beta chains given below trace back to one sample, sequenced in a study of response to subunit inactivated influenza vaccine. TCRdb re-derived calls from the RT-PCR reads in MiXCR, one entry per CDR3 protein. Here the sample spans more than 450,000 distinct CDR3 sequences, 6.5% to 8% being singletons. The source was PBMCs from blood, collected less than 30 months after vaccination. Receptors were obtained from a man aged 50 to 75 who received an inactivated influenza vaccine.

V is TRBV14 and J is TRBJ1-2; 9 nucleotides line up with TRBD1. CDR1 and CDR2 (germline): SGHDN, FVKESK. The CDR3 has 15 residues. The J segment lost 4 bases and the V segment lost 4 bases, leaving 7 bases of the junction unmatched. CDR3 bases: TGTGCCAGCAGCCTAGTGGGACAGGGTTTCTATGGCTACACCTTC. As protein: CASSLVGQGFYGYTF.

This clonotype was counted many times. The chain employs TRBV4-3 and TRBJ2-4; D is unclear. V lost 2 bases and J lost 0, with 11 bases in between. CDR1 is LGHNA, CDR2 YSLEER, per germline. The CDR3 runs 16 residues. CDR3 in amino acids: CASSQNIDLAKNIQYF. In DNA, the CDR3 is TGCGCCAGCAGCCAAAATATCGACCTAGCCAAAAACATTCAGTACTTC.

There are many counts of this clonotype. The chain couples TRBV5-1 to TRBJ2-1; 8 bases align to TRBD1. Germline-derived CDR1 and CDR2 are SGHRS and YFSETQ. The length of the CDR3 is 16 residues. V gave up 6 bases and J gave up 4 bases; unmatched junction bases: 12. The chain's CDR3 is CASTSGGTVTYNEQFF. The DNA of the CDR3 is TGCGCCAGCACCTCAGGGGGCACAGTTACGTACAATGAGCAGTTCTTC.

This clonotype was observed many times. The chain is built from TRBV20-1 and TRBJ2-7; D is possibly TRBD1 or TRBD2 (5 bases each). This CDR3 has 11 amino acids. Deletions cut 6 bases from V and 7 bases from J, with 13 bases between. Looked up from germline, CDR1 is DFQATT and CDR2 is SNEGSKA (reference sequence). The CDR3 protein is CSAGTALEQYF. In DNA, the CDR3 is TGCAGTGCCGGGACGGCTCTGGAGCAGTACTTC.

This clonotype came up a few times. The rearrangement links TRBV28 to TRBJ1-3, with D unclear. The CDR3 is made up of 15 amino acids. V lost 1 base and J 3 bases, leaving 10 bases between the germline ends. Germline values: CDR1 MDHEN, CDR2 SYDVKM. This chain's CDR3 is CASSLYGRGGNTIYF. Here the CDR3 DNA reads TGTGCCAGCAGTTTATACGGGCGCGGTGGAAACACCATATATTTT. Together with reference TRBV28 and TRBJ1-3, the CDR3 gives the full variable domain: DVKVTQSSRYLVKRTGEKVFLECVQDMDHENMFWYRQDPGLGLRLIYFSYDVKMKEKGDIPEGYSVSREKKERFSLILESASTNQTSMYLCASSLYGRGGNTIYFGEGSWLTVV.

This clonotype was recorded a few times. The chain combines TRBV29-1 with TRBJ1-1; the D gene is possibly TRBD1 (6 bases). Per germline, CDR1 SQVTM and CDR2 ANQGSEA. This CDR3 is built from 14 residues. V dropped 8 bases and J dropped 1 base, with 17 bases sitting between them. The chain's CDR3 is CSFFTGWANTEAFF. The CDR3 DNA reads TGCAGCTTCTTCACAGGGTGGGCGAACACTGAAGCTTTCTTT.

J is TRBJ2-1 and V is TRBV25-1; D possibly corresponds to TRBD2 (5 bases). V shed 6 bases and J shed 6 bases, with 12 bases lying between them. The V gene's germline CDR1 is MGHDK and CDR2 SYGVNS. The CDR3 runs to 13 residues. CDR3 loop: CASREGPRNEQFF. The CDR3 coding sequence is TGTGCCAGCAGAGAGGGCCCACGCAATGAGCAGTTCTTC.

In this sample, this clonotype turned up a few times. The rearrangement joins TRBV10-3 to TRBJ2-1; 10 bases are a match to TRBD1. Per the germline V gene, CDR1 is ENHRY and CDR2 is SYGVKD. Germline trimming cut 5 bases from V and 2 bases from J; bases unmatched to any gene: 3. The CDR3 is 15 amino acids. CDR3 in amino acids: CAISPGTGAYNEQFF. CDR3 DNA: TGTGCCATCAGTCCCGGGACAGGGGCCTACAATGAGCAGTTCTTC.

This rearrangement joins TRBV9 to TRBJ2-2, with TRBD2 matching 9 bases. J lost 6 bases, V lost 4 bases, and 7 bases had no gene match. CDR1 is SGDLS and CDR2 is YYNGEE in the germline V gene. The CDR3 length is 15 residues. CDR3 protein: CASSFSGSRSGELFF. The CDR3 nucleotides read TGTGCCAGCAGCTTTAGCGGGAGCCGATCCGGGGAGCTGTTTTTT.

V gene TRBV28 combines with J gene TRBJ1-4; maybe TRBD1 (5 bases). This CDR3 spans 14 amino acids. Germline values: CDR1 MDHEN, CDR2 SYDVKM. The V end lost 6 bases, the J end lost 8 bases, and 16 bases lay between the germline ends. The CDR3 DNA follows: TGTGCCAGCAGATCCCGGGACCTCAGGGAAAAACTGTTTTTT. Protein: CASRSRDLREKLFF.

This clonotype occurred many times. The chain uses TRBV7-2 and TRBJ2-1; tentatively, D is TRBD2 (5 bases). The length of the CDR3 is 14 residues. Per the germline V gene, CDR1 is SGHTA and CDR2 is FQGNSA. V dropped 3 bases and J dropped 4 bases, with 10 bases sitting between them. The CDR3 region is CASSFAGPYNEQFF. Here the CDR3 DNA reads TGTGCCAGCAGCTTTGCGGGCCCTTACAATGAGCAGTTCTTC.

This clonotype has just a few counts. The rearrangement joins TRBV4-2 to TRBJ2-2; D gene uncertain. The CDR3 length is 17 residues. CDR1 and CDR2 (germline): LGHNA, YNFKEQ. V lost 1 base and J lost 3, with 15 bases in between. The CDR3: CASSQGFSPTDTGELFF. DNA of the CDR3: TGTGCCAGCAGCCAAGGATTTTCGCCTACGGACACCGGGGAGCTGTTTTTT.

The rearrangement links TRBV20-1 to TRBJ1-1; D gene uncertain. Per the germline V gene, CDR1 is DFQATT and CDR2 is SNEGSKA (reference sequence). Trimming pared 3 bases from V and 7 bases from J, leaving 18 bases between. This CDR3 is built from 14 residues. In DNA form, the CDR3 reads TGCAGTGCTAGCTTTCCACAGAAGGACTTTGAAGCTTTCTTT. Translating it yields CSASFPQKDFEAFF.

This clonotype was counted only a few times. The chain recombines TRBV14 with TRBJ2-5, with D unclear. V lost 1 base to trimming and J lost 5 bases, with 8 bases between them. Germline loops: CDR1 SGHDN, CDR2 FVKESK. The CDR3 extends over 13 amino acids. Here the CDR3 reads CASSQASWETQYF. CDR3 DNA: TGTGCCAGCAGCCAAGCTTCGTGGGAGACCCAGTACTTC.

The rearrangement uses TRBV5-4 and TRBJ2-7; tentative D call: TRBD1 (5 bases). Per the germline V gene, CDR1 is SGHNT and CDR2 is YYREEE (reference sequence). The CDR3 contains 14 residues. V lost 1 base to trimming and J lost 7 bases, with 15 bases between them. The CDR3 spells CASSLQGTTGEQYF. CDR3 in DNA: TGTGCCAGCAGCTTGCAGGGAACTACGGGTGAGCAGTACTTC.

This sequence joins TRBV11-2 and TRBJ2-5, with TRBD2 matching over 11 bases. The V gene end was trimmed by 4 bases and the J gene end by 5 bases; junction bases not matched to a gene: 9. CDR1 and CDR2 from the germline V gene are SGHAT and FQNNGV. The CDR3 is 16 residues long. The CDR3: CASSSDVLAGVETQYF. DNA of the CDR3: TGTGCCAGCAGCTCGGACGTACTAGCGGGAGTGGAGACCCAGTACTTC. Full variable domain (outside the CDR3, taken from reference TRBV11-2 and TRBJ2-5): EAGVAQSPRYKIIEKRQSVAFWCNPISGHATLYWYQQILGQGPKLLIQFQNNGVVDDSQLPKDRFSAERLKGVDSTLKIQPAKLEDSAVYLCASSSDVLAGVETQYFGPGTRLLVL.

In its sample, this clonotype was seen a few times. The gene calls are TRBV3-1 and TRBJ2-7; D is tentatively TRBD1 or TRBD2 (5 bases each). Germline loops: CDR1 LGHDT, CDR2 YNNKEL (reference sequence). The V end lost 3 bases, the J end lost 9 bases, and 12 bases lay between the germline ends. The CDR3 sequence is 12 residues long. The CDR3 DNA follows: TGTGCCAGCAGCCAGGTCCGGGACGGGCAGTACTTC. Its translation is CASSQVRDGQYF.

This clonotype was seen only a few times. The chain links TRBV29-1 to TRBJ2-6; D perhaps matches TRBD1 (5 bases). The CDR3 loop spans 14 amino acids. Trimming removed 6 bases from V and 1 base from J, with 10 bases in between. CDR1 SQVTM and CDR2 ANQGSEA come from the germline V gene. In DNA form, the CDR3 reads TGCAGCGTAGCAAACAGGTCTGGGGCCAACGTCCTGACTTTC. Its protein product is CSVANRSGANVLTF.

The rearrangement joins TRBV5-1 to TRBJ2-5, with D perhaps given as TRBD1 or TRBD2 (7 bases each). CDR1 and CDR2 (germline): SGHRS, YFSETQ. The CDR3 is 14 residues long. The V gene lost 4 bases and the J gene lost 2 bases, with 12 bases spanning the gap. CDR3 sequence: CASSIQGGQETQYF. The CDR3, as DNA: TGCGCCAGCAGCATCCAGGGGGGGCAAGAGACCCAGTACTTC.

In its sample, this clonotype was seen many times. The CDR3 spells CASSIYRSSGIQYF. The CDR3 bases are TGTGCCAGTAGTATATATAGGTCCTCGGGCATTCAGTACTTC. The rearrangement uses TRBV19 and TRBJ2-4; no reliable D call. Trimming pared 2 bases from V and 9 bases from J, leaving 14 bases between. Germline V lookup: CDR1 LNHDA, CDR2 SQIVND (reference sequence). The CDR3 is 14 residues long.

This clonotype was counted a few times. Written as DNA, the CDR3 is TGTGCCAGCAGCTTAGCAGGGCCAAACATTCAGTACTTC. The encoded protein is CASSLAGPNIQYF. This chain joins TRBV7-2 and TRBJ2-4, with D uncertain. The germline V gene encodes CDR1 SGHTA and CDR2 FQGNSA. The CDR3 has 13 residues. The V end lost 0 bases, the J end lost 6 bases, and 6 bases lay between the germline ends. The full variable domain, with the rest looked up from reference TRBV7-2 and TRBJ2-4, is GAGVSQSPSNKVTEKGKDVELRCDPISGHTALYWYRQSLGQGLEFLIYFQGNSAPDKSGLPSDRFSAERTGGSVSTLTIQRTQQEDSAVYLCASSLAGPNIQYFGAGTRLSVL.

This clonotype occurred many times. The rearrangement links TRBV12-3 or TRBV12-4 to TRBJ2-7; D not certain. This CDR3 is 13 amino acids long. Trimming cost V 1 base and J 7 bases, with 11 bases left between them. The CDR3 region is CASSLVRPWEQYF. The CDR3 nucleotides are TGTGCCAGCAGTTTAGTCAGGCCTTGGGAGCAGTACTTC.